This TCR beta chain was captured by sequencing in a study of blood T cell repertoires in COVID-19 (dated by TCRdb to the early 2020s). Study-wide context: Collaborator samples came from the United States, Italy and Spain and covered acute and convalescent phases of COVID-19. The material from the prospective study consisted of cDNA or gDNA derived from T cells, B-cell-depleted T cells, or PBMCs. The sample metadata nearly always contained a de-identified subject ID, COVID-19 status, age in years and sex. Where available, HLA class I and class II types were taken from metadata supplied by the sample provider and were not determined by assay-based typing. Subjects who had been exposed to COVID-19, were actively infected with it, or had recovered from it provided the deeply sampled blood TCRbeta repertoires that made up the dataset. The samples were drawn from two sources: the first 160 participants of the ongoing ImmuneRACE study, and over 950 subjects contributed by 6 global collaborators. The repertoires were released in a freely available public database meant as a resource for research on the immune response to SARS-CoV-2.

This clone has a single count. Its binding antigen is unknown. Base-call qualities are not available, and no considerably larger clone is one nucleotide away. Enrolling through a virtual design, the prospective study's participants ranged in age from roughly 18 to 95 years and lived across 24 United States geographic areas. To assign participants to cohorts, the prospective study relied on clinical history that participants themselves reported in a screening survey and a study questionnaire. ImmuneRACE Cohort 3 recovered participants were defined by two consecutive negative NP/OP PCR tests, healthcare professional clearance, or symptom resolution. In the prospective study, whole blood, serum and a nasopharyngeal or oropharyngeal swab were collected from each participant by mobile phlebotomists. Over a roughly 2-month period, participants in the prospective study had the option of providing additional blood draws and questionnaires. Before DNA extraction, blood samples from the prospective study were shipped at room temperature or frozen.

Summary of the overall study and its limitations: The quantity of clinical and demographic metadata differed by source and by participant and was supplied without curation.

Trimming takes 2 bases off V and 6 bases off J; junction bases not matched to a gene: 8. For CDR1 and CDR2, the germline V gene lists KGHSH and LQKENI. The cysteine opens and the phenylalanine closes a CDR3 of 15 amino acids. Of all the DNA, just the CDR3 is kept, 45 bases in frame from base 1. TCRbeta CDR3 regions were amplified from genomic DNA by means of the immunoSEQ Assay, a bias-controlled multiplex PCR. In the authors' own workflow: Nucleated cell counts per sample were estimated from amplification of reference gene primers within the assay. Sequence reads were collapsed and filtered to measure the absolute abundance of every unique TCRbeta CDR3 rearrangement. For each sample, productive Simpson clonality was calculated as the square root of Simpson's diversity index across productive rearrangements. This is the immuneACCESS table as TCRdb keeps it, with only in-frame sequences that have V and J called. A part of the clones is gone; compared with another copy, unresolved V genes explain less than half, and the rest is unexplained. V and J calls and clone size are as listed in that table; D and trimming were resolved from the DNA. For this sample the table gives 200,000 to 300,000 clones, of which around 89% were detected only once. Under 10% of the sample rests with the top ten.

The sample consisted of PBMCs or T cells enriched from blood (not recorded which). The rearrangement joined TRBV18 to TRBJ2-7, and 9 junction bases match TRBD1. This receptor was obtained from a man in his forties who had recovered from COVID-19. The sequence in DNA is TGTGCCAGCTCACCAGGAGGACAGGGGTCATTCGAGCAGTACTTC. Translation gives CASSPGGQGSFEQYF. The CDR3, completed at both ends by the reference TRBV18 and TRBJ2-7 genes, gives the full variable domain NAGVMQNPRHLVRRRGQEARLRCSPMKGHSHVYWYRQLPEEGLKFMVYLQKENIIDESGMPKERFSAEFPKEGPSILRIQQVVRGDSAAYFCASSPGGQGSFEQYFGPGTRLTVT.